Shown below are 2 T cell receptor beta chains from a single sample sequenced in a study of T-cell memory formation after mild COVID-19. A single record per CDR3 protein comes from TCRdb applying MiXCR to the 5' RACE reads. The sample contains some 330,000 distinct CDR3 sequences, 21% of which appear only once. Sequenced: PBMCs or a T cell subset sorted from them (not recorded which). The receptor set was obtained from an adult woman who had mild COVID-19 (a few samples of this study predate the infection). Cell type and time point are not known.

This sequence joins TRBV7-6 and TRBJ2-1; a possible D gene is TRBD1 (6 bases). This CDR3 spans 12 amino acids. V shed 6 bases and J shed 7 bases, with 10 bases lying between them. Germline V gives CDR1 SGHVS, CDR2 FNYEAQ. In nucleotides, the CDR3 is TGTGCCAGCAGTAAAGGACAGAATGAGCAGTTCTTC. It codes for CASSKGQNEQFF.

V gene TRBV12-3 or TRBV12-4 combines with J gene TRBJ2-3; 10 bases agree with TRBD2. J lost 6 bases, V lost 6 bases, and 9 bases had no gene match. CDR3 length: 15 residues. The CDR3 region is CASSATSGNIDTQYF. DNA for the CDR3: TGTGCCAGCAGCGCTACTAGCGGGAATATCGATACGCAGTATTTT.